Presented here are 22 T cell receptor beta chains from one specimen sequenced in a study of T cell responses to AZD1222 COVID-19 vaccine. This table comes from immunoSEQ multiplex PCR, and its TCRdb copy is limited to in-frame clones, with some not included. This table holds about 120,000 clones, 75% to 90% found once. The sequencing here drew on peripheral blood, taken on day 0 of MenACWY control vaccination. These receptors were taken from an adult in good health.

The CDR3 protein is CASSSMRGPTNYGYTF. The DNA for the CDR3 is TGTGCCAGCAGTTCTATGCGGGGCCCAACTAACTATGGCTACACCTTC. The chain uses TRBV27 and TRBJ1-2; possible D gene TRBD1, 5 bases. Germline-derived CDR1 and CDR2 are MNHEY and SMNVEV (reference sequence). Trimming took 4 bases from V and 0 from J, leaving 15 bases between them. The CDR3 is made up of 16 amino acids.

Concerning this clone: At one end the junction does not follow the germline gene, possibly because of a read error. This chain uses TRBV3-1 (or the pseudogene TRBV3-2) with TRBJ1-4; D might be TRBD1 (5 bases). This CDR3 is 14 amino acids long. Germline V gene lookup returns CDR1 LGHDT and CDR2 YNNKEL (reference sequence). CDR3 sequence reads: CACSTRGYGEKLFF. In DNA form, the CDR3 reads TGTGCCTGCAGTACAAGGGGATATGGAGAAAAACTGTTTTTT.

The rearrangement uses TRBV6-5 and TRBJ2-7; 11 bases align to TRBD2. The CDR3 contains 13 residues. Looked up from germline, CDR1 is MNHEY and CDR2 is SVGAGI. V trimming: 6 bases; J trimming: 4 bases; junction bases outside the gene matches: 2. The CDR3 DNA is TGTGCCAGCAGGACTAGCGGGACGTACGAGCAGTACTTC. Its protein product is CASRTSGTYEQYF.

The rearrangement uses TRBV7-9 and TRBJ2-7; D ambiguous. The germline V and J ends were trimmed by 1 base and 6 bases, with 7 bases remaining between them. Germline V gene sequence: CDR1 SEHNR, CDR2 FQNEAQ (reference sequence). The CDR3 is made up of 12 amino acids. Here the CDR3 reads CASSLEATEQYF. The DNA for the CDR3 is TGTGCCAGCAGCTTAGAAGCGACCGAGCAGTACTTC.

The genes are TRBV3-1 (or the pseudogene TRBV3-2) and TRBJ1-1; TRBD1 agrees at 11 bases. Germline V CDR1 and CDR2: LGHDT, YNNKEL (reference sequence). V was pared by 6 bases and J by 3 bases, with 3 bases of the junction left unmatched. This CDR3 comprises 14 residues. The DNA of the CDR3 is TGTGCCAGCAGTCAGGGACAGGGGGACACTGAAGCTTTCTTT. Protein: CASSQGQGDTEAFF.

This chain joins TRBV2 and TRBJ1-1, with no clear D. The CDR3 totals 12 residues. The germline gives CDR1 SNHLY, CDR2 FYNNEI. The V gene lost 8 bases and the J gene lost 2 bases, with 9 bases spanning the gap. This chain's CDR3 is CASQVQNTEAFF. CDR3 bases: TGTGCCAGCCAGGTCCAAAACACTGAAGCTTTCTTT.

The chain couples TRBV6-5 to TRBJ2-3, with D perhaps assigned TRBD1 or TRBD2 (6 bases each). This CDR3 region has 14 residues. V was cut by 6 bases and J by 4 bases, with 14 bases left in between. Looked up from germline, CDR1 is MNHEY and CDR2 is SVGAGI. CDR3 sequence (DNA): TGTGCCAGCAGGCGGGACAAGACATCAGATACGCAGTATTTT. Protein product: CASRRDKTSDTQYF.

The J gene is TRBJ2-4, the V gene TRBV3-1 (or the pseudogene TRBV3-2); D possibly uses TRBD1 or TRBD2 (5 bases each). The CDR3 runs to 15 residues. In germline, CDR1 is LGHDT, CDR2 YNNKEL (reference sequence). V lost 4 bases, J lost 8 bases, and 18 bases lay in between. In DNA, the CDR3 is TGTGCCAGCAGCCGCACTCCGGGGCGCCAAGACATTCAGTACTTC. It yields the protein CASSRTPGRQDIQYF.

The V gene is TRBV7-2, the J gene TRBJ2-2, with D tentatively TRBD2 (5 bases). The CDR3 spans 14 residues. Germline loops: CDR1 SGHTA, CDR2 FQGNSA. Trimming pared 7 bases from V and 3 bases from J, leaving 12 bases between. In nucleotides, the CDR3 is TGTGCCAGCAATCGCTGGACTGACACCGGGGAGCTGTTTTTT. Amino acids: CASNRWTDTGELFF.

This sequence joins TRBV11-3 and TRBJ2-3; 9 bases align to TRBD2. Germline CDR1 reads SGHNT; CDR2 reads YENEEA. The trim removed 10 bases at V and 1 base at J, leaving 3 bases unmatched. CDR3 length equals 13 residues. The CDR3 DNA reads TGTGCCACCCGACTAGCGGGCACAGATACGCAGTATTTT. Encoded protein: CATRLAGTDTQYF. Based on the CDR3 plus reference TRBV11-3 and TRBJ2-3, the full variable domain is EAGVVQSPRYKIIEKKQPVAFWCNPISGHNTLYWYLQNLGQGPELLIRYENEEAVDDSQLPKDRFSAERLKGVDSTLKIQPAELGDSAVYLCATRLAGTDTQYFGPGTRLTVL.

The CDR3 bases are TGTGCCAGCAGTTACCGGGGGAGGGACAATGAGCAGTTCTTC. Its translation is CASSYRGRDNEQFF. This chain connects TRBV6-2 or TRBV6-3 to TRBJ2-1; TRBD2 aligns across 7 bases. From germline, CDR1 is MNHEY and CDR2 SVGEGT. This CDR3 region has 14 residues. V trimming: 2 bases; J trimming: 5 bases; junction bases outside the gene matches: 3.

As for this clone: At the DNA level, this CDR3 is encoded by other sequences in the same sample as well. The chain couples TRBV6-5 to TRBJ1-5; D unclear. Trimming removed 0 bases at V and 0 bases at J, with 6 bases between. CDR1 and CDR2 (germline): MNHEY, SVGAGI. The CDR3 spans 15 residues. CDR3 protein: CASSYSLGSNQPQHF. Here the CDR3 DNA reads TGTGCCAGCAGTTACTCCTTAGGTAGCAATCAGCCCCAGCATTTT.

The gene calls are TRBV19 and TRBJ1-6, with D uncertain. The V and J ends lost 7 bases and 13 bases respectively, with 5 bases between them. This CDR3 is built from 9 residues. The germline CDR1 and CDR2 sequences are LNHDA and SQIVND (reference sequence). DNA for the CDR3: TGTGCCAGTACTCGCCCCCTCCACTTT. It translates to CASTRPLHF.

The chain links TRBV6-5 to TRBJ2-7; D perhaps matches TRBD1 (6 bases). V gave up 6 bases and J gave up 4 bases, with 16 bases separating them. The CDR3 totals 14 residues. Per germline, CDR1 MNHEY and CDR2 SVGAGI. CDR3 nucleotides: TGTGCCAGCAGAGTAACAGGGAGTCGGTACGAGCAGTACTTC. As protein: CASRVTGSRYEQYF.

The DNA for the CDR3 is TGTGCCAGCAGCTTAGGGGACAGGGGTGGTAATGAAAAACTGTTTTTT. Translating it yields CASSLGDRGGNEKLFF. The chain joins TRBV7-9 to TRBJ1-4; the match to TRBD1 covers 10 bases. V shed 1 base and J 4 bases; nucleotides not matched to a gene: 3. Germline V lookup: CDR1 SEHNR, CDR2 FQNEAQ (reference sequence). The CDR3 is 16 residues long.

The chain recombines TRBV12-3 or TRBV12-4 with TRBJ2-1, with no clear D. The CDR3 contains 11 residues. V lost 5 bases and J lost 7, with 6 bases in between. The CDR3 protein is CASSPFNEQFF. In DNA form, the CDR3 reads TGTGCCAGCAGTCCCTTTAATGAGCAGTTCTTC.

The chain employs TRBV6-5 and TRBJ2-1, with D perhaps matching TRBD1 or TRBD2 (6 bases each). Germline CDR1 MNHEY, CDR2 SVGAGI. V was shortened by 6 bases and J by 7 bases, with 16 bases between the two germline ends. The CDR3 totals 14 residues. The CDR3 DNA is TGTGCCAGCAGAACCCCGGGGGCGAGGAATGAGCAGTTCTTC. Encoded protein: CASRTPGARNEQFF.

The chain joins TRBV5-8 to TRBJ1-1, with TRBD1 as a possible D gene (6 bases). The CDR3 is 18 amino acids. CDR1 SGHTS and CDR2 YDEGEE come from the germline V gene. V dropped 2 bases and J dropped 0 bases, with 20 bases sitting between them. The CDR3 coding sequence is TGTGCCAGCAGCTTTCCAGCCACGGGACAAGGAATGAACACTGAAGCTTTCTTT. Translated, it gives CASSFPATGQGMNTEAFF.

The CDR3, as DNA: TGTGCCAGCAGCTTAGGTCGTCAGGGAGGGCTCGAGCAGTACTTC. This translates into CASSLGRQGGLEQYF. This chain connects TRBV11-3 to TRBJ2-7; 7 nucleotides match TRBD2. The CDR3 runs to 15 residues. The V gene's germline CDR1 is SGHNT and CDR2 YENEEA. V shed 1 base, J shed 6 bases, and the junction held 9 bases outside the gene matches. The full variable domain, with the rest looked up from reference TRBV11-3 and TRBJ2-7, is EAGVVQSPRYKIIEKKQPVAFWCNPISGHNTLYWYLQNLGQGPELLIRYENEEAVDDSQLPKDRFSAERLKGVDSTLKIQPAELGDSAVYLCASSLGRQGGLEQYFGPGTRLTVT.

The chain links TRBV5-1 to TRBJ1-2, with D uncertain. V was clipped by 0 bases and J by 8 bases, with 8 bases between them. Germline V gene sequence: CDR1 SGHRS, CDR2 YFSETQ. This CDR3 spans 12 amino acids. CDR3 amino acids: CASSLDGIGYTF. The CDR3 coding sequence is TGCGCCAGCAGCTTGGACGGTATCGGCTACACCTTC.

The CDR3 DNA reads as TGTGCCAGCAGGCCCGAATATGGCTACACCTTC. This translates into CASRPEYGYTF. This chain connects TRBV2 to TRBJ1-2, with D hard to call. The CDR3 has 11 amino acids. V lost 6 bases and J lost 5, with 7 bases in between. Germline CDR1 is SNHLY and CDR2 is FYNNEI.

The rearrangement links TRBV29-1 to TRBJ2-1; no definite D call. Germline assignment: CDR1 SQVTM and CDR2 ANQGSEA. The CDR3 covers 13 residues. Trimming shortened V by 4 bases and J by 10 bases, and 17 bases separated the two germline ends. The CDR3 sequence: CSVVIPPVREQFF. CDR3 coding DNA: TGCAGCGTTGTTATCCCCCCGGTTAGAGAGCAGTTCTTC.